Reported below is one T cell receptor beta chain. No antigen is known for it. Other DNA sequences in the same sample also yield this CDR3. There are 12 residues in the CDR3. Germline CDR1 and CDR2: KGHSH and LQKENI. Trimming took off 3 bases at V and 1 base at J, with 3 bases between the two ends. The data were obtained in a study of T cell responses to AZD1222 COVID-19 vaccine. Study observations and caveats: Variant regions that are unmutated are reportedly the target of nearly half of spike-specific TCRs. Just a handful of AZD1222 recipients tested seropositive at baseline.

TCRdb keeps only in-frame clones here, not all; method: immunoSEQ multiplex PCR. The top ten hold more than 9% of the sample, which has 150,000 to 200,000 clones, just over 85% seen once. The sample was peripheral blood, taken 28 days after the second AZD1222 dose. The V and J genes are TRBV18 and TRBJ2-5; D is ambiguous. This receptor was taken from an adult who received the AZD1222 COVID-19 vaccine. CDR3 residues: CASSPLQETQYF. DNA for the CDR3: TGTGCCAGCTCACCCCTCCAAGAGACCCAGTACTTC.